The clone carrying this T cell receptor (beta chain) was seen at least ten times. Its antigen is unknown. The sample originates from a study of identical twins. This CDR3 contains 15 residues. Between the trimmed V and J ends, which lost 6 bases and 4 bases, there was a span of 20 bases. Germline V gives CDR1 SQVTM, CDR2 ANQGSEA. TCRdb analysed the 5' RACE reads with MiXCR anew, one entry per CDR3 protein. Of fewer than 350,000 distinct CDR3 sequences listed, under 9.5% are singletons. The study, taken as a whole, reports: Beta clonotypes that were abundant in cord blood contained fewer insertions, a pattern absent from memory repertoires.

These data were also reused for a study on yellow fever vaccine responses in identical twins.

This chain uses TRBV29-1 with TRBJ2-3; the D is unclear. The source material was memory (CD45RO+) T cells sorted from blood. The TCR originated in a young woman in good health. The CDR3 is CSVDDGGTLADTQYF. The CDR3 coding sequence is TGCAGCGTGGATGACGGCGGAACCTTGGCAGATACGCAGTATTTT.